This TCR beta chain was captured in a study of blood T cell repertoires in COVID-19. At the level of the study: Sample material is recorded as cDNA or gDNA derived from T cells, B-cell-depleted T cells, or PBMCs.

Using immunoSEQ multiplex PCR, the repertoire was profiled, and TCRdb retains in-frame clones only, with some absent. The sample carries a few hundred thousand clones, 70% to 90% recorded once. Sequencing input: peripheral blood. This receptor was identified in a woman aged 45-60 years with acute or convalescent COVID-19.

As DNA, the CDR3 is TGTGCCAGCAGCTTGCAGGGAACGGGCAATCAGCCCCAGCATTTT. Translating gives CASSLQGTGNQPQHF. The J gene is TRBJ1-5, the V gene TRBV7-2; a possible D gene is TRBD1 (5 bases). The germline V gene has CDR1 SGHTA and CDR2 FQGNSA. The CDR3 runs 15 residues. The V gene lost 3 bases and the J gene lost 2 bases, with 11 bases spanning the gap.